What follows are 17 T cell receptor beta chains derived from one specimen sequenced in a study of neoadjuvant anti-PD-1 for oral cavity cancer. Specified time point: after neoadjuvant nivolumab, at surgical resection. TCRdb keeps only in-frame clones here, not all; method: immunoSEQ multiplex PCR. The profile shows under 15,000 clones, 71% of them singletons. Material: PBMCs, obtained after nivolumab (anti-PD-1) treatment. These receptors were obtained from a person between 40 and 85 years old with oral cavity squamous cell carcinoma.

This chain uses TRBV6-5 with TRBJ2-6; 7 bases match TRBD1. The germline gives CDR1 MNHEY, CDR2 SVGAGI. The CDR3 length is 16 residues. The junction had 4 bases not matched to a gene; V was cut back by 4 bases and J by 1 base. DNA of the CDR3: TGTGCCAGCAGTTCCGGGACAGCTTCTGGGGCCAACGTCCTGACTTTC. Amino acid sequence: CASSSGTASGANVLTF.

The rearrangement uses TRBV11-2 and TRBJ2-7; D is ambiguous. The V end lost 5 bases, the J end lost 3 bases, and 11 bases lay between the germline ends. This CDR3 region has 13 residues. CDR1 and CDR2 (germline): SGHAT, FQNNGV. The CDR3 region is CASSPVGLYEQYF. CDR3 sequence (DNA): TGTGCCAGCAGCCCGGTCGGGCTCTACGAGCAGTACTTC.

This chain uses TRBV4-1 with TRBJ2-2; D might be TRBD2 (6 bases). This CDR3 has 14 amino acids. From germline, CDR1 is MGHRA and CDR2 YSYEKL. Trimming stripped 8 bases from V and 2 bases from J, with 12 bases between. The CDR3 DNA is TGCGCCAGCCGGAGGGGACCCAACACCGGGGAGCTGTTTTTT. Protein sequence: CASRRGPNTGELFF.

This clone was seen a few times. J is TRBJ2-7 and V is TRBV19, with 7 bases aligning to TRBD1. This CDR3 is 15 amino acids long. Germline CDR1 and CDR2: LNHDA and SQIVND (reference sequence). J was trimmed by 5 bases and V by 7 bases; bases with no gene match: 14. DNA for the CDR3: TGTGCCAGTACCATGGGGGACAGCGTAGGGGACGAGCAGTACTTC. This codes for CASTMGDSVGDEQYF.

This chain links TRBV7-2 with TRBJ2-2; unclear D gene. V lost 4 bases and J lost 2, with 5 bases in between. This CDR3 has 13 amino acids. The germline V gene has CDR1 SGHTA and CDR2 FQGNSA. The CDR3 spells CASSSFNTGELFF. Here the CDR3 DNA reads TGTGCCAGCAGCTCGTTTAACACCGGGGAGCTGTTTTTT. Full variable domain (rest looked up from reference TRBV7-2 and TRBJ2-2): GAGVSQSPSNKVTEKGKDVELRCDPISGHTALYWYRQSLGQGLEFLIYFQGNSAPDKSGLPSDRFSAERTGGSVSTLTIQRTQQEDSAVYLCASSSFNTGELFFGEGSRLTVL.

J is TRBJ2-2 and V is TRBV7-8; 7 bases are a match to TRBD1. V dropped 10 bases and J dropped 3; count of bases not matched to a gene: 8. This CDR3 contains 14 residues. Germline values: CDR1 SGHVS, CDR2 FQNEAQ. The CDR3 spells CATTDRDDTGELFF. CDR3 DNA sequence: TGTGCCACCACCGACAGGGATGACACCGGGGAGCTGTTTTTT.

The chain is built from TRBV4-1 and TRBJ1-2; TRBD1 might be the D (5 bases). V was cut by 3 bases and J by 1 base, with 9 bases left in between. This CDR3 contains 14 residues. In germline, CDR1 is MGHRA, CDR2 YSYEKL. The CDR3 bases are TGCGCCAGCAGCCAGTTGACAGTTAACTATGGCTACACCTTC. Translated: CASSQLTVNYGYTF.

This chain connects TRBV6-5 to TRBJ2-1; perhaps TRBD1 as D (6 bases). This CDR3 spans 12 amino acids. Germline V gene sequence: CDR1 MNHEY, CDR2 SVGAGI. Deletions cut 5 bases from V and 7 bases from J, with 9 bases between. The CDR3 sequence is CASSVTGNEQFF. In DNA, the CDR3 is TGTGCCAGCAGTGTCACAGGGAATGAGCAGTTCTTC.

This chain connects TRBV5-6 to TRBJ1-5; D remains ambiguous. V shed 2 bases and J shed 4 bases, with 10 bases lying between them. This CDR3 is built from 14 residues. Germline V lookup: CDR1 SGHDT, CDR2 YYEEEE. The DNA of the CDR3 is TGTGCCAGCAGCTTCGGGCAGTTGAATCAGCCCCAGCATTTT. It yields the protein CASSFGQLNQPQHF.

DNA for the CDR3: TGCGCCAGCGGACGAGCGGGAGCGTCCTACGAGCAGTACTTC. The encoded protein is CASGRAGASYEQYF. The rearrangement uses TRBV5-1 and TRBJ2-7; 8 bases line up with TRBD2. The J segment lost 1 base and the V segment lost 7 bases, leaving 7 bases of the junction unmatched. The CDR3 consists of 14 residues. Looked up from germline, CDR1 is SGHRS and CDR2 is YFSETQ.

This chain uses TRBV7-6 with TRBJ1-4; TRBD1 might be the D (6 bases). The CDR3 runs to 15 residues. Germline CDR1 SGHVS, CDR2 FNYEAQ. Trimming pared 4 bases from V and 4 bases from J, leaving 13 bases between. The CDR3 is CASSSQGLSNEKLFF. DNA for the CDR3: TGTGCCAGCAGCTCACAGGGACTGAGTAATGAAAAACTGTTTTTT. Full variable domain (rest looked up from reference TRBV7-6 and TRBJ1-4): GAGVSQSPRYKVTKRGQDVALRCDPISGHVSLYWYRQALGQGPEFLTYFNYEAQQDKSGLPNDRFSAERPEGSISTLTIQRTEQRDSAMYRCASSSQGLSNEKLFFGSGTQLSVL.

The chain employs TRBV5-5 and TRBJ1-4; 7 nucleotides align to TRBD1. V was pared by 2 bases and J by 8 bases, with 6 bases of the junction left unmatched. The germline V gene encodes CDR1 SGHKS and CDR2 YYEKEE (reference sequence). This CDR3 has 14 residues. The CDR3 spells CASSFLAGGEKLFF. The CDR3 DNA reads TGTGCCAGCAGCTTCCTGGCAGGGGGGGAAAAACTGTTTTTT. Filled out from reference TRBV5-5 and TRBJ1-4, the complete variable domain reads DAGVTQSPTHLIKTRGQQVTLRCSPISGHKSVSWYQQVLGQGPQFIFQYYEKEERGRGNFPDRFSARQFPNYSSELNVNALLLGDSALYLCASSFLAGGEKLFFGSGTQLSVL.

This clone occurred a few times. This chain uses TRBV10-1 with TRBJ1-5; D is perhaps TRBD1 (6 bases). Germline-derived CDR1 and CDR2 are WNHNN and SYGVQD (reference sequence). The CDR3 has 16 residues. Trimming stripped 2 bases from V and 5 bases from J, with 16 bases between. The CDR3 spells CASSEVGGSIYQPQHF. In DNA form, the CDR3 reads TGCGCCAGCAGTGAGGTTGGGGGCAGCATTTATCAGCCCCAGCATTTT.

This chain links TRBV25-1 with TRBJ1-2; D gene unclear. The germline V and J ends were trimmed by 2 bases and 3 bases, with 16 bases remaining between them. Germline lookup yields CDR1 MGHDK and CDR2 SYGVNS. The CDR3 runs 16 residues. The CDR3 sequence: CASSEVGSKSDYGYTF. DNA for the CDR3: TGTGCCAGCAGTGAAGTAGGGTCGAAGAGCGACTATGGCTACACCTTC.

This chain uses TRBV27 with TRBJ1-2, with a possible D match to TRBD1 (5 bases). Germline values: CDR1 MNHEY, CDR2 SMNVEV (reference sequence). The CDR3 loop spans 12 amino acids. Trimming removed 9 bases from V and 5 bases from J, with 13 bases in between. DNA of the CDR3: TGTGCCAGTTCCGGGGCTAGTTATGGCTACACCTTC. This encodes CASSGASYGYTF.

Only one count was recorded for this clone. The DNA of the CDR3 is TGTGCCAGCAGCTGGTTGGGGACCTCATCCGCGAACACCGGGGAGCTGTTTTTT. It specifies CASSWLGTSSANTGELFF. This chain joins TRBV5-5 and TRBJ2-2; D possibly matches TRBD1 or TRBD2 (5 bases each). V was trimmed by 3 bases and J by 0 bases, leaving 18 bases between them. Per the germline V gene, CDR1 is SGHKS and CDR2 is YYEKEE (reference sequence). This CDR3 comprises 18 residues.

In DNA, the CDR3 is TGTGCCAGCAGCAAAAGGGGACGCTACGAGCAGTACTTC. Its translation is CASSKRGRYEQYF. The chain couples TRBV21-1 to TRBJ2-7. TRBV21-1 is classified as a pseudogene. This CDR3 is built from 13 residues.